This T cell receptor beta chain was captured by sequencing in a study of T-cell reconstitution after alpha-beta-depleted transplantation in children. With respect to this clonotype: Its matching antigen is unknown.

General study results and limits: There were some patients whose high TCRbeta diversity at day 60 came from surviving recipient T cells and thymic progenitors. As was reported, about two months after transplant, alpha-beta T cells came from several hundred expanded graft clones. A year post-transplant, T-cell counts and diversity derived mostly from newly produced T cells.

Unique molecular identifiers were used in preparing the TCRbeta library. TCRdb reanalysed the PCR reads using MiXCR and keeps one entry per CDR3 protein. The sample holds 300,000 to 400,000 distinct CDR3 sequences, 15% to 20% seen once. Looked up from germline, CDR1 is SGHDN and CDR2 is FVKESK. The CDR3 length is 14 residues. The germline V and J ends were trimmed by 3 bases and 6 bases, with 13 bases remaining between them. The source was PBMCs, mostly from graft donor cells, collected 360 days after TCRalphabeta/CD19-depleted stem cell transplant. The rearrangement links TRBV14 to TRBJ2-3; D might be TRBD1 (6 bases). This receptor was taken from a male patient aged 2 to 10 who had a stem cell transplant for acute lymphoblastic leukemia, so the T cells may come from the graft donor. The CDR3 sequence is CASSQTMGADTQYF. CDR3 nucleotides: TGTGCCAGCAGCCAGACGATGGGGGCTGATACGCAGTATTTT.